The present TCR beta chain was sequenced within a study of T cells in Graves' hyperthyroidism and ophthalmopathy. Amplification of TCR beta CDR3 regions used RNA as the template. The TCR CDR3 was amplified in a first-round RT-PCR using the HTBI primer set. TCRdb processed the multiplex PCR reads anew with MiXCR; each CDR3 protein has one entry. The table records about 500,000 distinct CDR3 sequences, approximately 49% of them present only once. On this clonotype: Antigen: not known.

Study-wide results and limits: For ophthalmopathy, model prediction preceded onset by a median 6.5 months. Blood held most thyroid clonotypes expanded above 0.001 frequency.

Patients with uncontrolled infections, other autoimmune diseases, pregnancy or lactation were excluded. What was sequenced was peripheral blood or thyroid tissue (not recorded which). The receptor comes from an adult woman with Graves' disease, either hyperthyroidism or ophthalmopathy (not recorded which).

The DNA for the CDR3 is TGTGCCTGGAGTGAAACAGGGGGCGGCACTGAAGCTTTCTTT. Protein: CAWSETGGGTEAFF. The V and J genes are TRBV30 and TRBJ1-1; 9 positions match TRBD1. The CDR3 totals 14 residues. Looked up from germline, CDR1 is GTSNPN and CDR2 is SVGIG (reference sequence). Germline trimming cut 1 base from V and 4 bases from J; bases unmatched to any gene: 4.